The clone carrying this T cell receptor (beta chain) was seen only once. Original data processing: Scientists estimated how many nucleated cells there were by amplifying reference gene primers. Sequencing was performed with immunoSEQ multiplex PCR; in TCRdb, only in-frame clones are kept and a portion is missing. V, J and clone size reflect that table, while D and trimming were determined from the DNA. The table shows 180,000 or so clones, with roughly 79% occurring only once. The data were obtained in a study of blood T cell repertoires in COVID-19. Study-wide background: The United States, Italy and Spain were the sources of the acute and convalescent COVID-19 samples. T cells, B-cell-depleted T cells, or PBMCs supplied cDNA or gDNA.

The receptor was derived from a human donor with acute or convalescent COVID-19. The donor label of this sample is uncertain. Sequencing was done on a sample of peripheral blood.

DNA for the CDR3: TGTGCCAGCTGCCCGGGCGGGGGGGGGACTAGAGCCAATGAGCAGTTCTTC. Translation gives CASCPGGGGTRANEQFF. This sequence joins TRBV27 and TRBJ2-1; TRBD2 agrees at 9 bases. The CDR3 contains 17 residues. CDR1 and CDR2 (germline): MNHEY, SMNVEV (reference sequence). The J segment lost 6 bases and the V segment lost 8 bases, leaving 17 bases of the junction unmatched.